The rows below give T cell receptor beta chains drawn from one sample of a study of cytomegalovirus exposure and HLA in healthy donors. Profiling relied on immunoSEQ multiplex PCR, and the TCRdb table lists in-frame clones only, not all of them. The sample includes 35,000 to 50,000 clones, more than 85% of them seen just once. Sequenced sample: PBMCs. The source of these receptors is a man aged 18 to 29 in good health and CMV-seronegative. The CDR3 runs from the conserved cysteine through the conserved F or W. Fields, in order: V gene, D gene, clone size, J gene, CDR3 protein, CDR3 DNA. D genes are given only for firm matches. Size values are once, few and many counts, or a class for expanded clones, and some rows have none.

TRBV7-9	TRBD1	.	TRBJ1-4	CASSLARTGIEKLFF	TGTGCCAGCAGCCTAGCACGGACAGGGATTGAAAAACTGTTTTTT
TRBV9	TRBD2	once	TRBJ2-1	CASSVGGGLGGIYNEQFF	TGTGCCAGCAGCGTAGGAGGAGGGTTGGGGGGGATTTACAATGAGCAGTTCTTC
TRBV29-1	TRBD2	.	TRBJ2-1	CSVVGSSGRVGNEQFF	TGCAGCGTTGTAGGGTCCAGCGGGAGGGTGGGCAATGAGCAGTTCTTC
TRBV7-3	TRBD2	.	TRBJ2-3	CASSPVAGGRRDTQYF	TGTGCCAGCAGCCCGGTAGCGGGAGGGCGGAGAGATACGCAGTATTTT
TRBV5-6	.	.	TRBJ1-2	CASSGDKALAYGYTF	TGTGCCAGCAGCGGGGACAAGGCCCTCGCCTATGGCTACACCTTC
TRBV5-6	TRBD1	.	TRBJ2-7	CASSSTGGEQYF	TGTGCCAGCAGCTCGACAGGGGGCGAGCAGTACTTC
TRBV5-1	.	.	TRBJ1-6	CASSHTGENNSPLHF	TGCGCCAGCAGCCACACAGGAGAAAATAATTCACCCCTCCACTTT
TRBV4-3	.	.	TRBJ2-3	CASSQVGGGTDTQYF	TGCGCCAGCAGCCAAGTGGGGGGAGGTACAGATACGCAGTATTTT
TRBV27	TRBD1	.	TRBJ1-6	CASSFGTGSPLHF	TGTGCCAGCAGTTTTGGGACAGGGTCCCCCCTCCACTTT
TRBV10-3	TRBD1	.	TRBJ2-5	CAISDGTGGETQYF	TGTGCCATCAGCGACGGGACAGGGGGTGAGACCCAGTACTTC
TRBV9	TRBD2	.	TRBJ2-2	CASSVAVGRALGELFF	TGTGCCAGCAGCGTAGCAGTCGGGAGGGCCCTCGGGGAGCTGTTTTTT
TRBV5-1	TRBD2	.	TRBJ2-1	CASSSLSGSSYNEQFF	TGCGCCAGCAGCTCATTAAGCGGGAGCTCCTACAATGAGCAGTTCTTC
TRBV5-5	TRBD1	.	TRBJ2-1	CASSHTLGQGANNEQFF	TGTGCCAGCAGCCACACCCTAGGACAGGGGGCCAACAATGAGCAGTTCTTC
TRBV6-5	.	.	TRBJ1-2	CASSYSSGINNYGYTF	TGTGCCAGCAGTTACTCGTCAGGGATCAATAACTATGGCTACACCTTC
TRBV20-1	.	.	TRBJ2-1	CSGSQFNEQFF	TGCAGTGGGAGTCAGTTCAATGAGCAGTTCTTC
TRBV11-2	.	.	TRBJ1-4	CASSLGTSEKLFF	TGTGCCAGCAGCCTAGGGACATCTGAAAAACTGTTTTTT
TRBV27	TRBD2	.	TRBJ2-1	CASSTSGREQFF	TGTGCCAGCAGTACTAGCGGGCGTGAGCAGTTCTTC
TRBV29-1	.	.	TRBJ1-2	CSVEPRWSVNYGYTF	TGCAGCGTTGAACCCCGGTGGAGTGTTAACTATGGCTACACCTTC
TRBV9	TRBD2	once	TRBJ2-1	CASSVGGSGYNEQFF	TGTGCCAGCAGCGTTGGCGGGAGCGGGTACAATGAGCAGTTCTTC
TRBV11-3	.	once	TRBJ2-2	CASSSFSDTNTGELFF	TGTGCCAGCAGCTCCTTTTCGGACACAAACACCGGGGAGCTGTTTTTT
TRBV5-6	TRBD1	.	TRBJ1-1	CASSYWDSSSTEAFF	TGTGCCAGCAGCTACTGGGACAGCTCGAGCACTGAAGCTTTCTTT
TRBV19	.	once	TRBJ1-2	CASSIGRLVYGYTF	TGTGCCAGTAGTATCGGGAGGCTCGTCTATGGCTACACCTTC
TRBV12-5	.	.	TRBJ1-1	CASALVTNTEAFF	TGTGCTAGTGCCTTGGTAACAAACACTGAAGCTTTCTTT
TRBV4-1	TRBD1	.	TRBJ1-1	CASSQRQGAITEAFF	TGCGCCAGCAGCCAGAGACAGGGGGCAATTACTGAAGCTTTCTTT
TRBV4-1	TRBD2	.	TRBJ2-5	CASSHGGAGGVGETQYF	TGCGCCAGCAGCCACGGGGGGGCGGGGGGGGTTGGAGAGACCCAGTACTTC
TRBV4-2	.	.	TRBJ2-3	CASSQERRIVSTDTQYF	TGTGCCAGCAGCCAAGAGAGGAGAATTGTTAGCACAGATACGCAGTATTTT
TRBV7-8	TRBD1	.	TRBJ2-1	CASTLRDRVFNEQFF	TGTGCCAGCACACTTCGGGACAGGGTGTTTAATGAGCAGTTCTTC
TRBV5-1	.	.	TRBJ2-3	CASSSTTSPLTDTQYF	TGCGCCAGCAGCTCCACCACTAGCCCTCTCACAGATACGCAGTATTTT
TRBV7-9	TRBD2	once	TRBJ2-1	CASSDTSGRARIEQFF	TGTGCCAGCAGCGATACTAGCGGGAGGGCCCGTATCGAGCAGTTCTTC
TRBV7-9	.	.	TRBJ2-1	CASSLARVVEQFF	TGTGCCAGCAGCTTAGCCAGGGTGGTTGAGCAGTTCTTC
TRBV2	TRBD1	.	TRBJ1-5	CASSPHGTGVSNQPQHF	TGTGCCAGCAGTCCCCACGGGACAGGGGTAAGCAATCAGCCCCAGCATTTT